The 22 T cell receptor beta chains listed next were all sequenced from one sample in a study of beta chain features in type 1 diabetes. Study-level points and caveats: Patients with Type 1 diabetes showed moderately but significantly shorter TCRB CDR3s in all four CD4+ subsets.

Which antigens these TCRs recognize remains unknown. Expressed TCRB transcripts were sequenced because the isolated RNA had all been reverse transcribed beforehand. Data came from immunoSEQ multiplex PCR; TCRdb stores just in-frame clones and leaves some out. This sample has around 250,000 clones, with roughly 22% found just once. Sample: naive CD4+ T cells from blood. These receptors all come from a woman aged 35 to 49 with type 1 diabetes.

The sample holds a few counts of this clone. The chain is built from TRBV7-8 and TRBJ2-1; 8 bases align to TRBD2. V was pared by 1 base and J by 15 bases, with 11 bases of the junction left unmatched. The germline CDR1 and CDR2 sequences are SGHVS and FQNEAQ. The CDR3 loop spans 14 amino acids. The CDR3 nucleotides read TGTGCCAGCAGCTTAGAGGTACTAGCGGCGCGATCGTTCTTC. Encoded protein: CASSLEVLAARSFF.

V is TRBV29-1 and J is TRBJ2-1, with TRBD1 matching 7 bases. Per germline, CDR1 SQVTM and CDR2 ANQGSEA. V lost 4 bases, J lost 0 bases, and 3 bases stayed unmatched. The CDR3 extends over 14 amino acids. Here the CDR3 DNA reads TGCAGCGTTGGCGACAGGGTCTCCTACAATGAGCAGTTCTTC. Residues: CSVGDRVSYNEQFF.

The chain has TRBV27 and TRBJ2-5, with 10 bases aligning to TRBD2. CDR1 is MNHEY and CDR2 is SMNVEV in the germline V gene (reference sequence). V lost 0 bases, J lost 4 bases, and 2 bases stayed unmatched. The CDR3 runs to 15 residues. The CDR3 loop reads CASSLSPSGRETQYF. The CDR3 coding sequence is TGTGCCAGCAGTTTATCCCCTAGCGGGAGAGAGACCCAGTACTTC.

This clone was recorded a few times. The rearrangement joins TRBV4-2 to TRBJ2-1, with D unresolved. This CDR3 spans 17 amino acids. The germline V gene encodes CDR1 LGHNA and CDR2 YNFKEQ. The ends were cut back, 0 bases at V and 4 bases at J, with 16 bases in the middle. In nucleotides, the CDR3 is TGTGCCAGCAGCCAAGATCAGCGAGCAAGTCCATACAATGAGCAGTTCTTC. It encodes CASSQDQRASPYNEQFF.

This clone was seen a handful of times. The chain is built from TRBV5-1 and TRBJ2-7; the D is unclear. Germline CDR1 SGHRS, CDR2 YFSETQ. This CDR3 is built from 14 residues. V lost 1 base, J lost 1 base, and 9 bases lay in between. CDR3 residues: CASSLSGSSYEQYF. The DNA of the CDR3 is TGCGCCAGCAGCTTGTCCGGGTCTTCCTACGAGCAGTACTTC.

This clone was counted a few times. The CDR3 DNA reads TGTGCCACCAGAAGGGGGACATTGTCAGATAGCAATCAGCCCCAGCATTTT. Its translation: CATRRGTLSDSNQPQHF. The rearrangement links TRBV15 to TRBJ1-5; tentatively, D is TRBD1 (6 bases). The CDR3 totals 17 residues. CDR1 is LNHNV, CDR2 YYDKDF, per germline (reference sequence). Trimming stripped 6 bases from V and 0 bases from J, with 18 bases between.

The CDR3 reads CASSRERFSSTDTQYF. CDR3 coding DNA: TGTGCCAGCAGTCGTGAGAGATTCTCTAGCACAGATACGCAGTATTTT. The chain carries TRBV6-6 and TRBJ2-3; D call uncertain. This CDR3 comprises 16 residues. V lost 5 bases to trimming and J lost 0 bases, with 15 bases between them. CDR1 and CDR2 (germline): MNHNY, SVGAGI (reference sequence).

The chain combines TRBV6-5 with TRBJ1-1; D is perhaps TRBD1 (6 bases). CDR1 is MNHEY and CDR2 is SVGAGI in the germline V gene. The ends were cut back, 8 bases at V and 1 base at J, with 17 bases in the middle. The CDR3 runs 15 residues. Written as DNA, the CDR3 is TGTGCCAGCGGATCTGCGGTACAGGGGAACACTGAAGCTTTCTTT. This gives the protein CASGSAVQGNTEAFF.

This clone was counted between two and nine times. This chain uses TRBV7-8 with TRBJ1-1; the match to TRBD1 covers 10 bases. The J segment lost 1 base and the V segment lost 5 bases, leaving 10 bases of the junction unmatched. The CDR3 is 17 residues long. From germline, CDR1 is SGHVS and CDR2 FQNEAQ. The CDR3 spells CASSPEPGQGPNTEAFF. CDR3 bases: TGTGCCAGCAGCCCGGAACCGGGACAGGGGCCGAACACTGAAGCTTTCTTT.

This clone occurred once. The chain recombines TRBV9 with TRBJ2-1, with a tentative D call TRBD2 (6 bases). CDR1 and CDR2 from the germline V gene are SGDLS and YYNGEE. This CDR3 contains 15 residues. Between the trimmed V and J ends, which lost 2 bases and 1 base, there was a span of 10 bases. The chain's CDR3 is CASSVQGLSYNEQFF. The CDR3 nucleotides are TGTGCCAGCAGCGTTCAGGGACTTTCCTACAATGAGCAGTTCTTC.

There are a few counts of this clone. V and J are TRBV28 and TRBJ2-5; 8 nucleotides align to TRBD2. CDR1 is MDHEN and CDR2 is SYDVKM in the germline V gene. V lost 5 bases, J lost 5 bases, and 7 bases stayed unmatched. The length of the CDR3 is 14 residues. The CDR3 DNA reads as TGTGCCAGCAGTAGCGGGGGAAGAGGCGAGACCCAGTACTTC. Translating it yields CASSSGGRGETQYF.

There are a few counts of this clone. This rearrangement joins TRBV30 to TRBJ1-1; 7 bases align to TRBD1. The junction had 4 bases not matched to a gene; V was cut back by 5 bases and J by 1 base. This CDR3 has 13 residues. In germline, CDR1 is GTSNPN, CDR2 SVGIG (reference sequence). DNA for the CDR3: TGTGCCTGGTACGACAGGGAGAACACTGAAGCTTTCTTT. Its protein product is CAWYDRENTEAFF.

The CDR3 is CSVEEGAGYNYGYTF. CDR3 nucleotides: TGCAGCGTTGAAGAAGGGGCAGGTTATAACTATGGCTACACCTTC. The genes are TRBV29-1 and TRBJ1-2, with D maybe TRBD1 (5 bases). V dropped 0 bases and J dropped 1 base, with 12 bases sitting between them. The CDR3 contains 15 residues. The germline V gene encodes CDR1 SQVTM and CDR2 ANQGSEA.

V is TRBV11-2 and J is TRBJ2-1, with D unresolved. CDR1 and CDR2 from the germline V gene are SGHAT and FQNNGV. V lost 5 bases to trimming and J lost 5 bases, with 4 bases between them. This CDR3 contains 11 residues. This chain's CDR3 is CASSHNNEQFF. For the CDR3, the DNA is TGTGCCAGCAGCCACAACAATGAGCAGTTCTTC.

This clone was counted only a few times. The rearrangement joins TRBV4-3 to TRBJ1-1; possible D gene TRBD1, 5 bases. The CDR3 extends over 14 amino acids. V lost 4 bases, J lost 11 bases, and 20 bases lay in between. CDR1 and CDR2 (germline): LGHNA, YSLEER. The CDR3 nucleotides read TGCGCCAGCAGCCCGGTGCAGGGATTGAGGAATGCTTTCTTT. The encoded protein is CASSPVQGLRNAFF.

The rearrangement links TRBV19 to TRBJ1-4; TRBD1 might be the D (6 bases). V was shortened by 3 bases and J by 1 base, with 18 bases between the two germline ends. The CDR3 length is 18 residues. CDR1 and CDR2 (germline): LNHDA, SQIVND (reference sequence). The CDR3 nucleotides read TGTGCCAGTAGTATCTACGTGGTACAGGGCAGAACTAATGAAAAACTGTTTTTT. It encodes CASSIYVVQGRTNEKLFF.

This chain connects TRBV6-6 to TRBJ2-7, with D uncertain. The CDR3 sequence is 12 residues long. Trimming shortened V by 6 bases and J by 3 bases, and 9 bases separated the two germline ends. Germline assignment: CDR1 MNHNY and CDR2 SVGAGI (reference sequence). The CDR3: CASRTEDYEQYF. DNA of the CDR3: TGTGCCAGCAGAACCGAGGACTACGAGCAGTACTTC.

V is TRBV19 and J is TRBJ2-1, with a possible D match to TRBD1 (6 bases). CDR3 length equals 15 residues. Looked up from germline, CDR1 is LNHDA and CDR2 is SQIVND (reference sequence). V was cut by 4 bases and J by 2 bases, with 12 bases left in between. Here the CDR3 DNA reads TGTGCCAGTAGTAATGGGGGCAGAACCTACAATGAGCAGTTCTTC. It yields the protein CASSNGGRTYNEQFF.

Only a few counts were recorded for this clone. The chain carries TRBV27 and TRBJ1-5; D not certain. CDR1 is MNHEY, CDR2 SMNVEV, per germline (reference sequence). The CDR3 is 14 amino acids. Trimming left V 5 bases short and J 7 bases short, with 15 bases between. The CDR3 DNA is TGTGCCAGCAGTCCCGACTCTGGAAGGCAGCCCCAGCATTTT. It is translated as CASSPDSGRQPQHF.

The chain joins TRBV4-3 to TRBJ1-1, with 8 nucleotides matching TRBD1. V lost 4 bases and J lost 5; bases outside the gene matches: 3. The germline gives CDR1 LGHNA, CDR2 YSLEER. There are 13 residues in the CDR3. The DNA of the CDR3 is TGCGCCAGCAGCCTACAGGGGGTGACTGAAGCTTTCTTT. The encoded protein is CASSLQGVTEAFF.

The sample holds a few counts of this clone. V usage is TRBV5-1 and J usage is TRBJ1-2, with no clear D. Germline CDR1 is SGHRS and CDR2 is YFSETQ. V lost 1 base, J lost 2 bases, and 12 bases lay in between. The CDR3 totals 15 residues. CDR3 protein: CASSLSEAVNYGYTF. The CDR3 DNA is TGCGCCAGCAGCTTGTCAGAGGCGGTGAACTATGGCTACACCTTC.

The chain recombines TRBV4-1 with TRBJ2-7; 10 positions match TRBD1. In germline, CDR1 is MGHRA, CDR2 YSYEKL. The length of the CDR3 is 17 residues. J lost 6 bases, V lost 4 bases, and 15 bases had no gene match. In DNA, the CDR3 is TGCGCCAGCAGCCGGGAGGAACGGTCCGGGACAGGGGCCGAGCAGTACTTC. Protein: CASSREERSGTGAEQYF.